This paragraph covers one TCR beta chain sequence. Per the germline V gene, CDR1 is DFQATT and CDR2 is SNEGSKA (reference sequence). V gave up 3 bases and J gave up 4 bases; unmatched junction bases: 19. The CDR3 has 19 amino acids. TCRdb used MiXCR to reprocess the RT-PCR reads, holding one entry per CDR3 protein. Among 150,000 or so distinct CDR3 sequences listed, roughly 24% were seen once. This sample was included in a study of patients and donors after allogeneic stem cell transplantation. This clonotype was sampled from a human donor who was either an allogeneic HSCT recipient or a stem cell or donor lymphocyte infusion donor (not recorded which). It is not recorded whose cells these are; they may come from a transplant donor. Sequencing input: blood, either unsorted or a sorted T cell fraction (not recorded which). J is TRBJ1-4 and V is TRBV20-1, with 8 positions matching TRBD1. CDR3 bases: TGCAGTGCTAGCCAATCCGGAGGGACAGGCTCCGTTTTTAATGAAAAACTGTTTTTT. It translates to CSASQSGGTGSVFNEKLFF.